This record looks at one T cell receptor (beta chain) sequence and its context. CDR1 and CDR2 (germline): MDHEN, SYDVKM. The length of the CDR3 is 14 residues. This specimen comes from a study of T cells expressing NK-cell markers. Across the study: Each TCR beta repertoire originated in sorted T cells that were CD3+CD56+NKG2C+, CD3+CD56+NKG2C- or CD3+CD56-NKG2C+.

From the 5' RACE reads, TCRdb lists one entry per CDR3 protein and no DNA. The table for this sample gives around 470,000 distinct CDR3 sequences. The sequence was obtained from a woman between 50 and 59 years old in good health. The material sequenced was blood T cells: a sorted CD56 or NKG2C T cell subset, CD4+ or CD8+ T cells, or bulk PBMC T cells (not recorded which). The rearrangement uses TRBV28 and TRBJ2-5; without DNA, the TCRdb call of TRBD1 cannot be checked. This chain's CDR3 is CASSLQGQLETQYF.